The entry below gives a single T cell receptor beta chain sequence along with its context. Its antigen remains undetermined. No per-base quality is available; no much larger clone lies one base away. The CDR3 measures 19 amino acids from cysteine to phenylalanine. The CDR3 DNA has 57 bases and is translated from base 1. V lost 7 bases and J lost 1 base; the stretch between them is 27 bases long. Based on the germline V gene (reference sequence), the CDR1 and CDR2 sequences are SEHNR and FQNEAQ. The data originate from a study of T cells in localized non-small cell lung cancer (dated by TCRdb to between 2020 and 2021). Regarding the study in general: Comparing tumors with uninvolved tumor-adjacent lungs, the study looked at the T cell repertoires of 236 patients with early-stage NSCLC. The cohort consisted of 236 treatment-naive NSCLC patients whose localized lung tumors had been resected. NSCLC patients had a mean age of around 61 years, and around 130 were male and about 98 female. Points the paper makes about the study in general: Because multi-region tumor sequencing was not done, intratumor heterogeneity could not be ruled out. A median of around 62 of the top 100 tumor clones turned up in the paired uninvolved adjacent lung, and 25 to 30 of those clones also ranked among the top 100 of that same adjacent lung. Longer overall survival was associated with higher T cell density in blood, whereas shorter survival was associated with higher clonality in adjacent lung. Uninvolved tumor-adjacent lung showed the highest T cell clonality, higher than tumor, which suggests more focused antigenic responses in the uninvolved tumor-adjacent lung. Because the study design was exploratory, TCR variables were selected using unadjusted p-values without false-discovery rate correction.

TCR beta CDR3 regions were sequenced from DNA using the immunoSEQ Assay. For the original study's pipeline: T cell density was computed as TCR beta template counts normalized to usable DNA estimated by amplifying housekeeping genes. Richness was estimated with the preseqR package, extrapolating to 400,000 templates for PBMC samples and 120,000 templates for tissue samples. Clonality was taken to be one minus Pielou's evenness. Differential abundance testing on productive amino-acid clonotypes, with a minimum total count of 5 and an alpha of 0.1, was used to identify tissue-enriched TCRs. The Jaccard Index and the Morisita Overlap Index were used to measure repertoire overlap between compartments. TCR beta CDR3s were clustered by GLIPH together with public tetramer-defined viral CDR3s, and at least three viral sequences plus V-gene enrichment were required for viral motifs. The source is immuneACCESS, and TCRdb retained only in-frame sequences with V and J called. Part of the clones is not carried over; for the studies checked, unresolved V genes explain less than half of this, and the remainder is unexplained. Clonal size and the V and J genes are those of that table, whereas D and trimming came from the DNA. The sample data list fewer than 40,000 clones, and roughly 93% of these were observed just once. Roughly 7.9% of the sample lies in the top ten.

At diagnosis, tumor, uninvolved tumor-adjacent lung and peripheral blood were collected and then preserved as a mix of FFPE and fresh-frozen material. For TCR repertoire profiling, blood samples were analyzed as peripheral blood mononuclear cells. The chain uses TRBV7-9 and TRBJ2-3; the D segment could be TRBD1, given 6 matching bases. The TCR was taken from a female donor older than 55 with stage I lung adenocarcinoma. This sample comprised peripheral blood, obtained before any cancer treatment. The CDR3 region: CASNRAGEGLRSGTDTQYF. The nucleotide sequence is TGTGCCAGCAATCGCGCAGGGGAAGGGTTAAGAAGTGGCACAGATACGCAGTATTTT.